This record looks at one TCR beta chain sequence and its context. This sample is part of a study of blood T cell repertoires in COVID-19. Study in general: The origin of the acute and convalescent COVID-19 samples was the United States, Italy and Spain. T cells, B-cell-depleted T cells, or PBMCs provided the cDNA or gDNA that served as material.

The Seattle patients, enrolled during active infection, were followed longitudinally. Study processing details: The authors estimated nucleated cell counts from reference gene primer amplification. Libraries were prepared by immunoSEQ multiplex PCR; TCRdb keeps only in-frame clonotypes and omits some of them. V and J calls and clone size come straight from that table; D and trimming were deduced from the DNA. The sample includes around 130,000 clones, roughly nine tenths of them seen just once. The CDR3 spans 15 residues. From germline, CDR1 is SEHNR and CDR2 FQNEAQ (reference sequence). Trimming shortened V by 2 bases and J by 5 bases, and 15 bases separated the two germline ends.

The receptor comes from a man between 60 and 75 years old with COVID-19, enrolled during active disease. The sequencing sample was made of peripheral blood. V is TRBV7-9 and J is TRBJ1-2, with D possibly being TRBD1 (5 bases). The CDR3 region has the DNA TGTGCCAGCAGCTTATCGGCGACAGCTCCATATGGCTACACCTTC. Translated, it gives CASSLSATAPYGYTF.